This T cell receptor beta chain was profiled in a study of T-cell reconstitution after alpha-beta-depleted transplantation in children. Construction of the TCRbeta library involved unique molecular identifiers. MiXCR, applied by TCRdb to the PCR reads, yields one record per CDR3 protein. The data contain about 640,000 distinct CDR3 sequences, around 16% of them singletons. The TCR comes from a human donor who donated a stem cell graft to a child with acute myeloid leukemia. This material consisted of PBMCs from the stem cell graft donor, taken from the stem cell graft.

Here the CDR3 DNA reads TGTGCCAGCAGCGACGGGACACACGATAATTCACCCCTCCACTTT. Translating it yields CASSDGTHDNSPLHF. The rearrangement joins TRBV9 to TRBJ1-6; possibly TRBD1 for D (6 bases). Germline V gene sequence: CDR1 SGDLS, CDR2 YYNGEE. This CDR3 comprises 15 residues. Trimming stripped 3 bases from V and 5 bases from J, with 12 bases between.